The TCR beta chain under discussion was sequenced for a study of blood T cell repertoires in COVID-19. Study-wide context: PBMCs, B-cell-depleted T cells, or T cells provided the cDNA or gDNA that made up the material.

From germline, CDR1 is MNHEY and CDR2 SMNVEV (reference sequence). Trimming left V 2 bases short and J 8 bases short, with 13 bases between. CDR3 length: 14 residues. In the authors' workflow: Nucleated cell counts were estimated from reference gene primer amplification. Measured with immunoSEQ multiplex PCR; TCRdb has only the in-frame clones, and not every one. Clone size and V and J calls were adopted from that table, with D and trimming inferred from the DNA. The sample comprises roughly 140,000 clones, roughly 82% of which are singletons, and roughly 10% rests with the top ten. This clone was observed at least ten times.

Sequencing was performed on peripheral blood. The sequence came from a man aged 60-69 years with active or convalescent COVID-19. The V and J genes are TRBV27 and TRBJ1-3, with D perhaps matching TRBD1 (6 bases). CDR3 nucleotides: TGTGCCAGCAGTTTAAGCCAGGGGATTGACACCATATATTTT. It is translated as CASSLSQGIDTIYF.